This T cell receptor beta chain was identified in a study of cytomegalovirus exposure and HLA in healthy donors. V trimming: 5 bases; J trimming: 4 bases; junction bases outside the gene matches: 11. Germline loops: CDR1 SGHTA, CDR2 FQGNSA. This CDR3 has 17 residues. This PCR relied on a set of 60 Vbeta primers and 13 Jbeta primers. Clones were read by immunoSEQ multiplex PCR, and TCRdb kept only the in-frame ones, dropping some. The sample lists roughly 150,000 clones, 85% occurring once. About this clone itself: Its specificity is not known.

Notes on the study in general: In a later analysis, a missense DCLRE1C variant was linked to TCR beta V- and J-gene trimming. Being indistinguishable, some V segments were excluded, TRBV6-2 and TRBV6-3 among them. Follow-up analysis seemed to connect common viral pathogens with several of the most significant clusters identified.

Input material: PBMCs. The V and J genes are TRBV7-2 and TRBJ2-2, with 9 bases aligning to TRBD2. This sequence was found in a woman aged 18-29 years in good health and CMV-seronegative. The CDR3, as DNA: TGTGCCAGCAGCCCCGATAGGGGACTAGCAGTCACCGGGGAGCTGTTTTTT. It codes for CASSPDRGLAVTGELFF. The entire variable domain, with the rest obtained from reference TRBV7-2 and TRBJ2-2, is as follows: GAGVSQSPSNKVTEKGKDVELRCDPISGHTALYWYRQSLGQGLEFLIYFQGNSAPDKSGLPSDRFSAERTGGSVSTLTIQRTQQEDSAVYLCASSPDRGLAVTGELFFGEGSRLTVL.